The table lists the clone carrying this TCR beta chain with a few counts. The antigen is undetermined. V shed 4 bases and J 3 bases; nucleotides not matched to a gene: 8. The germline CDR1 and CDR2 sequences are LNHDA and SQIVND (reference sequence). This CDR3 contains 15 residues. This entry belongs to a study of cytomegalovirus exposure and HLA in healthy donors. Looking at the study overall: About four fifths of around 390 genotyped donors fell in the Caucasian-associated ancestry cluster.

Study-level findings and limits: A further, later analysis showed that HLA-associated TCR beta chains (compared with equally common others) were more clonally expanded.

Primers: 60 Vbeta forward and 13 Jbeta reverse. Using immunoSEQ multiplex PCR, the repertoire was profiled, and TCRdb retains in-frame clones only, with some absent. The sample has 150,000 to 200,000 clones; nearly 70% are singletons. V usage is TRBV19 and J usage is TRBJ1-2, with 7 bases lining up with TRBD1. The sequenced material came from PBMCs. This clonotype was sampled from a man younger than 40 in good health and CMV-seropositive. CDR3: CASSKPRGYYYGYTF. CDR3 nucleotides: TGTGCCAGTAGTAAACCCAGGGGGTATTACTATGGCTACACCTTC.